The next 17 T cell receptor beta chains were all read from a single sample in a study of early stage breast cancer tumors. TCRdb's table, derived via immunoSEQ multiplex PCR, lists solely in-frame clones and lacks some. The top ten hold around 9.1% of the sample, which has some 32,000 clones, around 67% seen once. Sequencing was performed on breast tumor tissue. All receptors come from a person between 30 and 45 years old with breast cancer.

The gene calls are TRBV5-1 and TRBJ2-3, with 9 bases identical to TRBD2. J was trimmed by 6 bases and V by 0 bases; bases with no gene match: 8. CDR3 size: 16 residues. The V gene's germline CDR1 is SGHRS and CDR2 YFSETQ. The CDR3 spells CASSLDSGTSRDTQYF. The CDR3 DNA is TGCGCCAGCAGCTTGGACTCCGGGACTAGCCGGGATACGCAGTATTTT.

V usage is TRBV4-1 and J usage is TRBJ2-5; 8 bases agree with TRBD2. The V and J ends lost 0 bases and 5 bases, in that order; junction bases with no gene match: 8. The CDR3 extends over 16 amino acids. CDR1 is MGHRA and CDR2 is YSYEKL in the germline V gene. The CDR3 coding sequence is TGCGCCAGCAGCCAAGATCTTACGGGAGGGGCGGAGACCCAGTACTTC. It translates to CASSQDLTGGAETQYF.

Written as DNA, the CDR3 is TGCGCCAGCAGCCAAGAAGGGGGGGGGAACGCCTATGGCTACACCTTC. This codes for CASSQEGGGNAYGYTF. V and J are TRBV4-1 and TRBJ1-2; D perhaps matches TRBD1 (6 bases). The CDR3 contains 16 residues. From germline, CDR1 is MGHRA and CDR2 YSYEKL. V was cut by 0 bases and J by 4 bases, with 15 bases left in between.

As DNA, the CDR3 is TGTGCCAGCAGCTTGCGGCTAGCGGGAGGTGGTGAGCAGTTCTTC. It yields the protein CASSLRLAGGGEQFF. This rearrangement joins TRBV7-2 to TRBJ2-1; 11 positions agree with TRBD2. The CDR3 totals 15 residues. Germline V gene sequence: CDR1 SGHTA, CDR2 FQGNSA. The junction had 7 bases not matched to a gene; V was cut back by 3 bases and J by 9 bases. Variable domain in full (rest from reference TRBV7-2 and TRBJ2-1): GAGVSQSPSNKVTEKGKDVELRCDPISGHTALYWYRQSLGQGLEFLIYFQGNSAPDKSGLPSDRFSAERTGGSVSTLTIQRTQQEDSAVYLCASSLRLAGGGEQFFGPGTRLTVL.

This clone has a handful of counts. The rearrangement links TRBV15 to TRBJ2-3; 7 nucleotides align to TRBD2. Germline CDR1 reads LNHNV; CDR2 reads YYDKDF (reference sequence). This CDR3 contains 17 residues. Germline trimming cut 0 bases from V and 5 bases from J; bases unmatched to any gene: 11. This CDR3 reads CATSRDYEGGPGDTQYF. In DNA form, the CDR3 reads TGTGCCACCAGCAGAGATTACGAGGGAGGGCCTGGAGATACGCAGTATTTT. Using reference TRBV15 and TRBJ2-3 for the parts outside the CDR3, the full variable domain is DAMVIQNPRYQVTQFGKPVTLSCSQTLNHNVMYWYQQKSSQAPKLLFHYYDKDFNNEADTPDNFQSRRPNTSFCFLDIRSPGLGDTAMYLCATSRDYEGGPGDTQYFGPGTRLTVL.

V usage is TRBV19 and J usage is TRBJ2-1; tentatively, D is TRBD1 or TRBD2 (6 bases each). V was cut by 8 bases and J by 15 bases, with 29 bases left in between. The CDR3 is 15 amino acids. Germline V gives CDR1 LNHDA, CDR2 SQIVND (reference sequence). The CDR3 DNA follows: TGTGCCAGTGGAGAACTCGGGAGAAAAGGGGGGTCGGGGTTCTTC. Translated: CASGELGRKGGSGFF. The whole variable domain, filled in from reference TRBV19 and TRBJ2-1, reads DGGITQSPKYLFRKEGQNVTLSCEQNLNHDAMYWYRQDPGQGLRLIYYSQIVNDFQKGDIAEGYSVSREKKESFPLTVTSAQKNPTAFYLCASGELGRKGGSGFFGPGTRLTVL.

Only one count was recorded for this clone. V gene TRBV7-9 combines with J gene TRBJ2-1; D might be TRBD1 (6 bases). CDR1 and CDR2 from the germline V gene are SEHNR and FQNEAQ (reference sequence). V lost 4 bases to trimming and J lost 0 bases, with 13 bases between them. The CDR3 sequence is 16 residues long. This CDR3 is CASSSPTGSSYNEQFF. DNA for the CDR3: TGTGCCAGCAGCTCCCCTACAGGGTCCTCCTACAATGAGCAGTTCTTC.

The chain employs TRBV11-2 and TRBJ1-4; D is ambiguous. The CDR3 length is 14 residues. With 1 base removed from V and 5 bases from J, the gap between germline ends came to 8 bases. Germline V gene lookup returns CDR1 SGHAT and CDR2 FQNNGV. CDR3 residues: CASSLVQFNEKLFF. The CDR3 region has the DNA TGTGCCAGCAGCTTAGTACAGTTCAATGAAAAACTGTTTTTT.

CDR3 DNA sequence: TGTGCCAGCAGCCTAACAACAGGGGGACACTATGGCTACACCTTC. Encoded protein: CASSLTTGGHYGYTF. The chain combines TRBV5-5 with TRBJ1-2; 8 positions agree with TRBD1. CDR3 length: 15 amino acids. After removal of 4 bases from V and 3 bases from J, the junction contained 8 bases not matched to a gene. Germline CDR1 reads SGHKS; CDR2 reads YYEKEE (reference sequence). Filled out from reference TRBV5-5 and TRBJ1-2, the complete variable domain reads DAGVTQSPTHLIKTRGQQVTLRCSPISGHKSVSWYQQVLGQGPQFIFQYYEKEERGRGNFPDRFSARQFPNYSSELNVNALLLGDSALYLCASSLTTGGHYGYTFGSGTRLTVV.

V usage is TRBV19 and J usage is TRBJ2-2, with 8 bases aligning to TRBD2. The CDR3 has 16 amino acids. Trimming took 5 bases from V and 7 from J; bases not matched to a gene: 12. Germline loops: CDR1 LNHDA, CDR2 SQIVND (reference sequence). CDR3 residues: CASSAAGVRGSGELFF. The CDR3 DNA reads as TGTGCCAGTAGTGCAGCGGGAGTCCGGGGTAGCGGGGAGCTGTTTTTT.

The chain joins TRBV7-9 to TRBJ2-1; 9 bases fit TRBD2. CDR3 length: 16 amino acids. The germline gives CDR1 SEHNR, CDR2 FQNEAQ (reference sequence). V shed 3 bases and J 7 bases; nucleotides not matched to a gene: 10. The CDR3 here is CASSFISGGGLNEQFF. In nucleotides, the CDR3 is TGTGCCAGCAGCTTTATTAGCGGGGGCGGATTGAATGAGCAGTTCTTC.

This clone was observed a few times. This chain connects TRBV6-5 to TRBJ1-1; D is uncertain. CDR3 length: 15 amino acids. Germline CDR1 MNHEY, CDR2 SVGAGI. V shed 0 bases and J shed 0 bases, with 8 bases lying between them. This CDR3 is CASSYSGSLNTEAFF. CDR3 coding DNA: TGTGCCAGCAGTTACTCGGGCTCCCTGAACACTGAAGCTTTCTTT.

This chain joins TRBV11-1 and TRBJ2-3, with D possibly being TRBD1 or TRBD2 (6 bases each). Germline V CDR1 and CDR2: SGHAT, FQDESV (reference sequence). This CDR3 spans 16 amino acids. Trimming pared 4 bases from V and 0 bases from J, leaving 14 bases between. DNA of the CDR3: TGTGCCAGCAGCTCCGGGGGCCCATACAGCACAGATACGCAGTATTTT. Its translation: CASSSGGPYSTDTQYF.

The rearrangement joins TRBV14 to TRBJ2-1, with 10 bases fitting TRBD2. Unmatched junction bases numbered 8, after V lost 3 bases and J lost 9 bases. Germline values: CDR1 SGHDN, CDR2 FVKESK. There are 15 residues in the CDR3. The CDR3 reads CASSHELSGRIEQFF. CDR3 nucleotide sequence: TGTGCCAGCAGCCATGAGCTTAGCGGGAGGATTGAGCAGTTCTTC.

V is TRBV28 and J is TRBJ2-7; 12 nucleotides line up with TRBD1. V was clipped by 5 bases and J by 6 bases; unmatched bases: 8. There are 15 residues in the CDR3. The germline V gene has CDR1 MDHEN and CDR2 SYDVKM. The CDR3 coding sequence is TGTGCCAGCAGTGCCCCCGGGACAGGGGGCTTCGAGCAGTACTTC. It specifies CASSAPGTGGFEQYF.

The chain employs TRBV4-2 and TRBJ1-1, with D possibly matching TRBD1 (5 bases). The CDR3 contains 13 residues. Germline V CDR1 and CDR2: LGHNA, YNFKEQ. Trimming shortened V by 11 bases and J by 0 bases, and 13 bases separated the two germline ends. The CDR3 nucleotides are TGTGCCTCCAGGGTGGAGGTGAACACTGAAGCTTTCTTT. It specifies CASRVEVNTEAFF.

This clone was observed a handful of times. The chain links TRBV4-2 to TRBJ2-7; no definite D call. CDR3 length: 15 residues. Deletions cut 4 bases from V and 1 base from J, with 14 bases between. Germline V lookup: CDR1 LGHNA, CDR2 YNFKEQ. This CDR3 reads CASSPAAKLSYEQYF. The CDR3 DNA reads as TGTGCCAGCAGCCCAGCCGCAAAACTTTCCTACGAGCAGTACTTC.